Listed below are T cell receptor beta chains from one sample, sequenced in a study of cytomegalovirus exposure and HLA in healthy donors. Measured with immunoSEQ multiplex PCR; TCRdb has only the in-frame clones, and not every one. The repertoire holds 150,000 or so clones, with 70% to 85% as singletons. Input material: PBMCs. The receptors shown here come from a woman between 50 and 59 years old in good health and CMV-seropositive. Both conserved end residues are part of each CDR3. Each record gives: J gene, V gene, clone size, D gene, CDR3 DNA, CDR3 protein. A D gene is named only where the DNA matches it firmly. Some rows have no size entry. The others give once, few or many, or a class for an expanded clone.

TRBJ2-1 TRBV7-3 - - TGTGCCAGCAGCGTCGACACATACAATGAGCAGTTCTTC CASSVDTYNEQFF
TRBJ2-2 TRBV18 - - TGTGCCAGCTCACCAGCCGGGGGGCCTTCGAGCACCGGGGAGCTGTTTTTT CASSPAGGPSSTGELFF
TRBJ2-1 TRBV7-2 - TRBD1 TGTGCCAGCAGCCACGACAGGGGGGGTTCCTACAATGAGCAGTTCTTC CASSHDRGGSYNEQFF
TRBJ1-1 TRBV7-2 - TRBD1 TGTGCCAGCGGGGGACAGGTGAACACTGAAGCTTTCTTT CASGGQVNTEAFF
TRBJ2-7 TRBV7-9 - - TGTGCCAGCAGCCCCGGTGCCGAGCAGTACTTC CASSPGAEQYF
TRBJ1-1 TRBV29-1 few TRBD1 TGCAGCGTTGGACAGGGGGACACTGAAGCTTTCTTT CSVGQGDTEAFF
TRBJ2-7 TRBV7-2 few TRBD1 TGTGCCAGCAGCTTACCCGGGACAGGGTCCTCCTACGAGCAGTACTTC CASSLPGTGSSYEQYF
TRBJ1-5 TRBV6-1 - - TGTGCCAGCGGACCGGGAGAAGGTTCAGCCCAGCCCCAGCATTTT CASGPGEGSAQPQHF
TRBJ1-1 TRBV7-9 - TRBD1 TGTGCCAGCAGCGTCCCCGGGACAGGGAATACTGAAGCTTTCTTT CASSVPGTGNTEAFF
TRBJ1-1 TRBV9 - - TGTGCCAGCAGCGTAGAAGGGGCCGGGAACACTGAAGCTTTCTTT CASSVEGAGNTEAFF
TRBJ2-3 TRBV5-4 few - TGTGCCAGCAGCTTCTCCGACAGGCCGAGCACAGATACGCAGTATTTT CASSFSDRPSTDTQYF
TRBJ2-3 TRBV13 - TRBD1 TGTGCCAGCAGCGAAAGGAGGACAGGGGTGCGTTCAGATACGCAGTATTTT CASSERRTGVRSDTQYF
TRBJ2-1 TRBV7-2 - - TGTGCCACCTCCCCTAGAGGGTCTATCTCCTACAATGAGCAGTTCTTC CATSPRGSISYNEQFF
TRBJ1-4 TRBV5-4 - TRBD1 TGTGCCAGCAGCTTGGGGTCAGGGGGCACTAATGAAAAACTGTTTTTT CASSLGSGGTNEKLFF
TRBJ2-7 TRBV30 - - TGTGCCTGGACCCATCAGACTAGCTCCTACGAGCAGTACTTC CAWTHQTSSYEQYF
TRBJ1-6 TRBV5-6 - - TGTGCCAGCAGCTACTACCGACCCCAGGGGAATTCACCCCTCCACTTT CASSYYRPQGNSPLHF
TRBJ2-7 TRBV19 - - TGTGCCAGTAGTATAGCAGGGTCCTACTACGAGCAGTACTTC CASSIAGSYYEQYF
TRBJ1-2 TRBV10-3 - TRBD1 TGTGCCATCAGTCACGACAGGGAGTTCTATGGCTACACCTTC CAISHDREFYGYTF
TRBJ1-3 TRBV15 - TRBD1 TGTGCCACCAGCCCACCGGGACAGGGTTTTTCTGGAAACACCATATATTTT CATSPPGQGFSGNTIYF
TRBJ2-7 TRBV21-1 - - TGTGCCAGCAGCATAAAAAAAAGGGGGAGCAGCTCCTACGAGCAGTACTTC CASSIKKRGSSSYEQYF
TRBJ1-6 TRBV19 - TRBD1 TGTGCCAGTAGCTCGGCGGGACAGACTTATAATTCACCCCTCCACTTT CASSSAGQTYNSPLHF
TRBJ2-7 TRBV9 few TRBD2 TGTGCCAGCAGCGATAGTGGGGGGGAGCGGGGTCGTAACGAGCAGTACTTC CASSDSGGERGRNEQYF
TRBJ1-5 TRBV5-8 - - TGTGCCAGCAGCCTACCCCCAGGGGCCGACGATCAGCCCCAGCATTTT CASSLPPGADDQPQHF
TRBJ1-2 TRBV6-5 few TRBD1 TGTGCCAGCAGCTCCCCGGGACAGGCCTCTGGCTACACCTTC CASSSPGQASGYTF
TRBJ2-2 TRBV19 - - TGTGCCAGTAGTATATACACAGGGTCAGGGGAGCTGTTTTTT CASSIYTGSGELFF
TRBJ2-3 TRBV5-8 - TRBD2 TGTGCCAGCAGCTCCTTAGCGGGGGCCCTCACAGATACGCAGTATTTT CASSSLAGALTDTQYF
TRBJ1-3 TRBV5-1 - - TGCGCCAGCAGCTTGGATCAGGGTGCTGGAAACACCATATATTTT CASSLDQGAGNTIYF
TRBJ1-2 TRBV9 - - TGTGCCAGCAGCGTAGCGGCAGGGAACTATGGCTACACCTTC CASSVAAGNYGYTF
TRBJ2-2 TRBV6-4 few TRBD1 TGTGCCAGCAGTGGGACAGGGGAGTCCGGGGAGCTGTTTTTT CASSGTGESGELFF
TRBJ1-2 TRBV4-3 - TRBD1 TGCGCCAGCAGCCCCAGCGACCTGACAGGGGGTACTTATTATGGCTACACCTTC CASSPSDLTGGTYYGYTF
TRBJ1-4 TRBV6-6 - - TGTGCCAGCAGTGTCAGGGTTGAAAAACTGTTTTTT CASSVRVEKLFF
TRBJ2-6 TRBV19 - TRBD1 TGTGCCAGTATCGACAGGGGGGCGGGGTCTGGGGCCAACGTCCTGACTTTC CASIDRGAGSGANVLTF